This passage covers 2 T cell receptor beta chains from one sample sequenced in a study of OX40 agonist ivuxolimab in advanced cancers. TCRdb's table, derived via immunoSEQ multiplex PCR, lists solely in-frame clones and lacks some. The sample includes some 30,000 clones, approximately 90% of them seen just once. Material: CD4+ or CD8+ T cells sorted from blood, obtained in a trial of the OX40 agonist ivuxolimab. The receptor set was obtained from an adult with an advanced solid tumor such as melanoma, head and neck, liver or kidney cancer.

The chain has TRBV29-1 and TRBJ1-1, with D tentatively TRBD1 (5 bases). The germline V gene encodes CDR1 SQVTM and CDR2 ANQGSEA. This CDR3 contains 11 residues. The V end was cut by 7 bases, the J end by 5 bases, with 11 bases between. This CDR3 is CSGSWGTEAFF. The CDR3 DNA reads TGCAGCGGATCTTGGGGGACTGAAGCTTTCTTT.

The V and J genes are TRBV28 and TRBJ2-7; 9 nucleotides align to TRBD2. CDR3 size: 15 residues. Looked up from germline, CDR1 is MDHEN and CDR2 is SYDVKM. With 2 bases clipped from V and 5 bases from J, the junction kept 7 bases outside the gene matches. The CDR3 coding sequence is TGTGCCAGCAGTTTAGGGTCTGGCGGGGGGGACGAGCAGTACGTC. It yields the protein CASSLGSGGGDEQYV.